The 20 T cell receptor beta chains below all came from one sample that was sequenced in a study of blood T cell repertoires in COVID-19. The method was immunoSEQ multiplex PCR; TCRdb's version includes in-frame clones alone and lacks a portion of them. The sample holds some 31,000 clones; about 85% are singletons and the top ten take 15% to 20%. Sequenced: peripheral blood. Receptor source: a woman in her sixties or seventies with active COVID-19.

This chain joins TRBV2 and TRBJ2-2; D possibly corresponds to TRBD1 (5 bases). The V end lost 8 bases, the J end lost 4 bases, and 11 bases lay between the germline ends. This CDR3 comprises 13 residues. The germline V gene has CDR1 SNHLY and CDR2 FYNNEI. Here the CDR3 reads CASFKQGTGELFF. DNA of the CDR3: TGTGCCAGCTTTAAGCAGGGCACCGGGGAGCTGTTTTTT.

The chain uses TRBV3-1 (or the pseudogene TRBV3-2) and TRBJ2-3; 9 bases are a match to TRBD2. Looked up from germline, CDR1 is LGHDT and CDR2 is YNNKEL (reference sequence). The CDR3 loop spans 19 amino acids. The V segment lost 0 bases and the J segment 0 bases; nucleotides outside the gene matches: 10. CDR3 nucleotides: TGTGCCAGCAGCCAAGATGTCGGCGGGGGGGCACTTAGCACAGATACGCAGTATTTT. This codes for CASSQDVGGGALSTDTQYF.

V and J are TRBV2 and TRBJ2-2; weak D call: TRBD1 (5 bases). The germline CDR1 and CDR2 sequences are SNHLY and FYNNEI. V was shortened by 10 bases and J by 4 bases, with 13 bases between the two germline ends. The CDR3 has 13 amino acids. CDR3 nucleotides: TGTGCCACCAAGGGGTTGCTCACCGGGGAGCTGTTTTTT. Amino acids: CATKGLLTGELFF.

The V and J genes are TRBV28 and TRBJ1-1; 7 bases are shared with TRBD1. CDR3 length equals 13 residues. CDR1 is MDHEN, CDR2 SYDVKM, per germline. The V gene end was trimmed by 7 bases and the J gene end by 3 bases; junction bases not matched to a gene: 5. The DNA for the CDR3 is TGTGCCAGCATCGAGCAGGGGGACACTGAAGCTTTCTTT. The encoded protein is CASIEQGDTEAFF. The full variable domain, with the rest looked up from reference TRBV28 and TRBJ1-1, is DVKVTQSSRYLVKRTGEKVFLECVQDMDHENMFWYRQDPGLGLRLIYFSYDVKMKEKGDIPEGYSVSREKKERFSLILESASTNQTSMYLCASIEQGDTEAFFGQGTRLTVV.

The sample holds one count of this clone. This chain joins TRBV10-3 and TRBJ2-1, with TRBD2 matching over 10 bases. V shed 6 bases and J 6 bases; nucleotides not matched to a gene: 11. In germline, CDR1 is ENHRY, CDR2 SYGVKD. The CDR3 runs 16 residues. The CDR3 is CAIRDPPSGGSNEQFF. In nucleotides, the CDR3 is TGTGCCATCAGGGACCCCCCTAGCGGGGGTTCCAATGAGCAGTTCTTC.

The chain has TRBV4-2 and TRBJ2-2, with D possibly TRBD1 on 5 matching bases. The germline V gene encodes CDR1 LGHNA and CDR2 YNFKEQ. V gave up 1 base and J gave up 3 bases, with 12 bases separating them. The CDR3 spans 16 residues. CDR3 nucleotides: TGTGCCAGCAGCCAAGGACCCTTAGGGGACACCGGGGAGCTGTTTTTT. It yields the protein CASSQGPLGDTGELFF.

V and J are TRBV20-1 and TRBJ2-2, with no clear D. The CDR3 is 14 amino acids. Germline lookup yields CDR1 DFQATT and CDR2 SNEGSKA (reference sequence). Trimming shortened V by 3 bases and J by 2 bases, and 10 bases separated the two germline ends. The chain's CDR3 is CSASQALNTGELFF. Here the CDR3 DNA reads TGCAGTGCTAGTCAGGCTTTAAACACCGGGGAGCTGTTTTTT.

This clone was seen once. The CDR3 is CASSLASRDRGRGSYNEQFF. In DNA, the CDR3 is TGTGCCAGCAGCTTAGCGTCCCGGGACAGGGGGCGAGGCTCCTACAATGAGCAGTTCTTC. The V gene is TRBV7-6, the J gene TRBJ2-1; 12 bases map to TRBD1. J was trimmed by 0 bases and V by 0 bases; bases with no gene match: 9. The CDR3 loop spans 20 amino acids. Germline loops: CDR1 SGHVS, CDR2 FNYEAQ.

The rearrangement links TRBV5-1 to TRBJ2-7, with TRBD2 matching over 12 bases. Germline V gives CDR1 SGHRS, CDR2 YFSETQ. V shed 4 bases and J 5 bases; nucleotides not matched to a gene: 7. The CDR3 has 15 amino acids. CDR3 sequence (DNA): TGCGCCAGCAGCCAACTAGCGGGGGGTGGACACGAGCAGTACTTC. This encodes CASSQLAGGGHEQYF. Full variable domain (outside the CDR3, taken from reference TRBV5-1 and TRBJ2-7): KAGVTQTPRYLIKTRGQQVTLSCSPISGHRSVSWYQQTPGQGLQFLFEYFSETQRNKGNFPGRFSGRQFSNSRSEMNVSTLELGDSALYLCASSQLAGGGHEQYFGPGTRLTVT.

V and J are TRBV6-2 or TRBV6-3 and TRBJ2-3; 12 bases agree with TRBD2. The germline V gene encodes CDR1 MNHEY and CDR2 SVGEGT. The CDR3 runs 16 residues. Trimming removed 7 bases from V and 4 bases from J; junction bases left unmatched: 9. CDR3 loop: CASNPRLAGVSDTQYF. The CDR3, as DNA: TGTGCCAGCAACCCACGACTAGCGGGAGTATCAGATACGCAGTATTTT.

This chain joins TRBV3-1 (or the pseudogene TRBV3-2) and TRBJ2-7; D is uncertain. Trimming shortened V by 1 base and J by 5 bases, and 12 bases separated the two germline ends. CDR1 is LGHDT and CDR2 is YNNKEL in the germline V gene (reference sequence). The CDR3 spans 14 residues. CDR3 coding DNA: TGTGCCAGCAGCCAAGGCGTACGCCACCACGAGCAGTACTTC. Translation: CASSQGVRHHEQYF.

This clone occurred a few times. This rearrangement joins TRBV19 to TRBJ1-5, with TRBD1 identical over 7 bases. V gave up 6 bases and J gave up 7 bases; unmatched junction bases: 9. The germline V gene encodes CDR1 LNHDA and CDR2 SQIVND (reference sequence). The length of the CDR3 is 14 residues. The CDR3 loop reads CASSATGLLQPQHF. The CDR3 bases are TGTGCCAGTAGCGCGACAGGGCTTCTGCAGCCCCAGCATTTT.

The rearrangement joins TRBV5-6 to TRBJ1-6, with D possibly being TRBD1 (5 bases). This CDR3 has 16 amino acids. Trimming removed 5 bases at V and 7 bases at J, with 19 bases between. CDR1 and CDR2 from the germline V gene are SGHDT and YYEEEE. CDR3 DNA: TGTGCCAGCAGGGGAATTGGGGCAGGGATGAATTCACCCCTCCACTTT. It codes for CASRGIGAGMNSPLHF. The variable domain in full, with the rest retrieved from reference TRBV5-6 and TRBJ1-6, is DAGVTQSPTHLIKTRGQQVTLRCSPKSGHDTVSWYQQALGQGPQFIFQYYEEEERQRGNFPDRFSGHQFPNYSSELNVNALLLGDSALYLCASRGIGAGMNSPLHFGNGTRLTVT.

This clone showed up just a few times. The chain has TRBV5-1 and TRBJ1-6, with no clear D. This CDR3 region has 15 residues. Between the trimmed V and J ends, which lost 0 bases and 3 bases, there was a span of 7 bases. From germline, CDR1 is SGHRS and CDR2 YFSETQ. The CDR3 reads CASSLAQFYNSPLHF. The CDR3 DNA reads TGCGCCAGCAGCTTGGCACAGTTCTATAATTCACCCCTCCACTTT.

The chain is built from TRBV20-1 and TRBJ2-5, with 9 bases identical to TRBD2. The germline V gene has CDR1 DFQATT and CDR2 SNEGSKA (reference sequence). CDR3 size: 11 residues. V shed 4 bases, J shed 13 bases, and the junction held 7 bases outside the gene matches. CDR3 amino acids: CSATLLAGLYF. The CDR3 region has the DNA TGCAGTGCTACGCTCCTAGCGGGACTGTACTTC.

The V gene is TRBV2, the J gene TRBJ2-7; a possible D gene is TRBD2 (5 bases). The CDR3 consists of 11 residues. Trimming took off 8 bases at V and 5 bases at J, with 10 bases between the two ends. The germline V gene encodes CDR1 SNHLY and CDR2 FYNNEI. The DNA for the CDR3 is TGTGCCAGCGGGGAGTTCCACGAGCAGTACTTC. Protein: CASGEFHEQYF. Full variable domain (outside the CDR3, taken from reference TRBV2 and TRBJ2-7): EPEVTQTPSHQVTQMGQEVILRCVPISNHLYFYWYRQILGQKVEFLVSFYNNEISEKSEIFDDQFSVERPDGSNFTLKIRSTKLEDSAMYFCASGEFHEQYFGPGTRLTVT.

V usage is TRBV12-3 or TRBV12-4 and J usage is TRBJ1-2; 7 positions agree with TRBD1. The CDR3 contains 12 residues. V dropped 6 bases and J dropped 4; count of bases not matched to a gene: 2. The CDR3 sequence is CASSGDSYGYTF. Here the CDR3 DNA reads TGTGCCAGCAGCGGGGACAGCTATGGCTACACCTTC.

The rearrangement uses TRBV25-1 and TRBJ2-3; maybe TRBD1 (5 bases). This CDR3 spans 15 amino acids. The V end was cut by 5 bases, the J end by 6 bases, with 18 bases between. The germline CDR1 and CDR2 sequences are MGHDK and SYGVNS. This CDR3 is CASSSWGLGADTQYF. For the CDR3, the DNA is TGTGCCAGCAGTTCATGGGGTTTAGGGGCGGATACGCAGTATTTT. The entire variable domain, with the rest obtained from reference TRBV25-1 and TRBJ2-3, is as follows: EADIYQTPRYLVIGTGKKITLECSQTMGHDKMYWYQQDPGMELHLIHYSYGVNSTEKGDLSSESTVSRIRTEHFPLTLESARPSHTSQYLCASSSWGLGADTQYFGPGTRLTVL.

This clone has just a few counts. The genes are TRBV29-1 and TRBJ2-3; 13 bases are a match to TRBD2. CDR1 SQVTM and CDR2 ANQGSEA come from the germline V gene. There are 14 residues in the CDR3. The trim removed 4 bases at V and 7 bases at J, leaving 5 bases unmatched. The CDR3 DNA follows: TGCAGCGTTGGGGGACTAGCGGGGATGAATACGCAGTATTTT. Its protein is CSVGGLAGMNTQYF.

This chain uses TRBV4-1 with TRBJ1-2; D is undetermined. The CDR3 is 15 amino acids. Germline-derived CDR1 and CDR2 are MGHRA and YSYEKL. The V end was cut by 4 bases, the J end by 0 bases, with 12 bases between. Written as DNA, the CDR3 is TGCGCCAGCAGCCGGCGGTCCGAAGCTAACTATGGCTACACCTTC. It encodes CASSRRSEANYGYTF.